Below are 28 T cell receptor beta chains sequenced from a single sample in a study of T-cell memory formation after mild COVID-19. TCRdb ran MiXCR on the 5' RACE reads and lists one entry per CDR3 protein. The sample carries about 110,000 distinct CDR3 sequences, 22% recorded once. Source material: PBMCs or a T cell subset sorted from them (not recorded which). These receptors originate from a man aged 18 to 35 who had mild COVID-19 (a few samples of this study predate the infection). Cell type and time point are not known.

J is TRBJ2-7 and V is TRBV4-1; no clear D. The CDR3 totals 13 residues. Germline V gene data show CDR1 as MGHRA and CDR2 as YSYEKL. Deletions cut 0 bases from V and 3 bases from J, with 6 bases between. CDR3 in DNA: TGCGCCAGCAGCCAAGAAAGGAACTACGAGCAGTACTTC. This gives the protein CASSQERNYEQYF.

The chain couples TRBV20-1 to TRBJ2-3, with D perhaps matching TRBD2 (6 bases). This CDR3 region has 14 residues. Germline loops: CDR1 DFQATT, CDR2 SNEGSKA (reference sequence). The V and J ends lost 3 bases and 2 bases respectively, with 12 bases between them. The CDR3 here is CSASGAGTTDTQYF. Written as DNA, the CDR3 is TGCAGTGCTAGTGGGGCGGGGACCACAGATACGCAGTATTTT.

The table lists this clonotype with a few counts. This chain connects TRBV12-3 or TRBV12-4 to TRBJ1-2; D gene ambiguous. V dropped 6 bases and J dropped 2 bases, with 10 bases sitting between them. This CDR3 is 13 amino acids long. CDR3 coding DNA: TGTGCCAGCAGCCATAGCTCAAACTATGGCTACACCTTC. Translation gives CASSHSSNYGYTF.

The chain links TRBV20-1 to TRBJ2-7; D is uncertain. V was pared by 3 bases and J by 5 bases, with 11 bases between. CDR3 size: 12 residues. Looked up from germline, CDR1 is DFQATT and CDR2 is SNEGSKA (reference sequence). The CDR3 sequence is CSASYQRDEQYF. The CDR3 coding sequence is TGCAGTGCTAGTTATCAGCGCGACGAGCAGTACTTC.

CDR3 protein: CASSFRRNTMNTEAFF. As DNA, the CDR3 is TGTGCCAGCAGTTTTCGACGGAACACCATGAACACTGAAGCTTTCTTT. The rearrangement joins TRBV28 to TRBJ1-1, with D hard to call. The germline V gene has CDR1 MDHEN and CDR2 SYDVKM. Between the trimmed V and J ends, which lost 3 bases and 0 bases, there was a span of 14 bases. The CDR3 spans 16 residues.

The chain employs TRBV4-2 and TRBJ2-1; D is unclear. The CDR3 loop spans 13 amino acids. The germline gives CDR1 LGHNA, CDR2 YNFKEQ. Trimming cost V 1 base and J 10 bases, with 11 bases left between them. CDR3 region: CASSQASLREQFF. CDR3 coding DNA: TGTGCCAGCAGCCAAGCCTCCTTGCGGGAGCAGTTCTTC.

This clonotype was counted between two and nine times. The V and J genes are TRBV6-6 and TRBJ2-7, with D unresolved. The length of the CDR3 is 11 residues. Germline V lookup: CDR1 MNHNY, CDR2 SVGAGI (reference sequence). With 5 bases removed from V and 6 bases from J, the gap between germline ends came to 8 bases. The CDR3 protein is CASSSFAEQYV. DNA for the CDR3: TGTGCCAGCAGTAGTTTCGCCGAGCAGTACGTC.

The table lists this clonotype with a few counts. This chain joins TRBV5-1 and TRBJ1-1, with D hard to call. The V gene's germline CDR1 is SGHRS and CDR2 YFSETQ. V lost 0 bases, J lost 2 bases, and 11 bases lay in between. CDR3 length: 15 amino acids. Written as DNA, the CDR3 is TGCGCCAGCAGCTTGGCCGTTGGCCAAAACACTGAAGCTTTCTTT. Amino acids: CASSLAVGQNTEAFF.

The V call is TRBV4-1, the J call TRBJ1-1; no definite D call. The CDR3 is 13 amino acids. Trimming stripped 1 base from V and 5 bases from J, with 8 bases between. From germline, CDR1 is MGHRA and CDR2 YSYEKL. This chain's CDR3 is CASSQGMGTEAFF. CDR3 bases: TGCGCCAGCAGCCAAGGGATGGGTACTGAAGCTTTCTTT.

Only a few counts were recorded for this clonotype. The rearrangement uses TRBV12-5 and TRBJ2-1; 7 nucleotides match TRBD1. V shed 1 base, J shed 1 base, and the junction held 7 bases outside the gene matches. This CDR3 has 17 amino acids. Germline V gene lookup returns CDR1 LGHNT and CDR2 FRNRAP. CDR3 sequence reads: CASGLGRGSMSYNEQFF. The CDR3 region has the DNA TGTGCTAGTGGTTTGGGCAGGGGGAGCATGTCCTACAATGAGCAGTTCTTC.

This sequence joins TRBV7-8 and TRBJ2-3; the D is unclear. From germline, CDR1 is SGHVS and CDR2 FQNEAQ. V lost 1 base and J 3 bases, leaving 8 bases between the germline ends. CDR3 length: 14 amino acids. CDR3 protein: CASSLGEGTDTQYF. For the CDR3, the DNA is TGTGCCAGCAGCTTAGGGGAAGGGACAGATACGCAGTATTTT.

This clonotype was seen only a few times. V and J are TRBV28 and TRBJ1-6; no clear D gene. CDR1 MDHEN and CDR2 SYDVKM come from the germline V gene. V gave up 8 bases and J gave up 8 bases, with 19 bases separating them. The CDR3 consists of 15 residues. The CDR3 spells CASGGYRFLDSPLHF. CDR3 bases: TGTGCCAGCGGAGGTTATAGGTTTCTAGATTCACCCCTCCACTTT.

The gene calls are TRBV7-9 and TRBJ1-5; no reliable D call. This CDR3 has 15 residues. The germline CDR1 and CDR2 sequences are SEHNR and FQNEAQ (reference sequence). Trimming left V 1 base short and J 0 bases short, with 7 bases between. The CDR3 nucleotides read TGTGCCAGCAGCTTAGGGCCCCGTAGCAATCAGCCCCAGCATTTT. Encoded protein: CASSLGPRSNQPQHF.

The table lists this clonotype with a few counts. This rearrangement joins TRBV7-9 to TRBJ2-7; weak D call: TRBD1 (6 bases). Germline CDR1 reads SEHNR; CDR2 reads FQNEAQ (reference sequence). The CDR3 has 15 residues. Trimming took off 1 base at V and 10 bases at J, with 20 bases between the two ends. The CDR3 is CASSLVIEATGVQYF. The CDR3, as DNA: TGTGCCAGCAGCTTAGTTATCGAAGCGACAGGCGTTCAGTACTTC.

The chain employs TRBV7-2 and TRBJ2-7; D unresolved. The V end was cut by 5 bases, the J end by 1 base, with 9 bases between. There are 13 residues in the CDR3. Germline V lookup: CDR1 SGHTA, CDR2 FQGNSA. In DNA form, the CDR3 reads TGTGCCAGCAGCCCTCGAAGGTCCTACGAGCAGTACGTC. Amino acid sequence: CASSPRRSYEQYV.

The chain recombines TRBV12-3 or TRBV12-4 with TRBJ1-1; a possible D gene is TRBD1 (6 bases). Trimming removed 6 bases at V and 1 base at J, with 9 bases between. The CDR3 consists of 13 residues. For the CDR3, the DNA is TGTGCCAGCAGGGGGGCGAAGAACACTGAAGCTTTCTTT. This codes for CASRGAKNTEAFF.

This clonotype was seen a few times. This chain joins TRBV19 and TRBJ2-5; 8 bases are a match to TRBD1. The CDR3 totals 14 residues. Germline CDR1 and CDR2: LNHDA and SQIVND (reference sequence). The V segment lost 4 bases and the J segment 2 bases; nucleotides outside the gene matches: 3. The CDR3 bases are TGTGCCAGTAGTAGGACAGGGCTACAAGAGACCCAGTACTTC. It codes for CASSRTGLQETQYF. Full variable domain (missing parts from reference TRBV19 and TRBJ2-5): DGGITQSPKYLFRKEGQNVTLSCEQNLNHDAMYWYRQDPGQGLRLIYYSQIVNDFQKGDIAEGYSVSREKKESFPLTVTSAQKNPTAFYLCASSRTGLQETQYFGPGTRLLVL.

This clonotype was counted a few times. Here the CDR3 DNA reads TGTGCCAGTCTATGGGACAGGGGTGGGTACGAGCAGTACTTC. It specifies CASLWDRGGYEQYF. This chain links TRBV2 with TRBJ2-7, with TRBD1 matching 10 bases. The CDR3 is 14 amino acids. The germline V gene has CDR1 SNHLY and CDR2 FYNNEI. V shed 9 bases and J 4 bases; nucleotides not matched to a gene: 9.

This clonotype showed up just a few times. The V call is TRBV20-1, the J call TRBJ2-5; 10 bases match TRBD2. Trimming at V came to 3 bases and at J to 5 bases, leaving 12 bases not matched to a gene. CDR1 and CDR2 (germline): DFQATT, SNEGSKA (reference sequence). This CDR3 comprises 16 residues. CDR3: CSARAPTSGVGETQYF. CDR3 coding DNA: TGCAGTGCTAGGGCCCCAACTAGCGGGGTTGGGGAGACCCAGTACTTC.

This clonotype was seen a few times. The chain combines TRBV28 with TRBJ2-1; 11 nucleotides line up with TRBD2. The CDR3 spans 14 residues. Trimming at V came to 6 bases and at J to 6 bases, leaving 4 bases not matched to a gene. Germline lookup yields CDR1 MDHEN and CDR2 SYDVKM. The CDR3 DNA follows: TGTGCCAGCAGCCCGGGACTAGCGGCCAATGAGCAGTTCTTC. Protein product: CASSPGLAANEQFF.

The chain is built from TRBV6-2 or TRBV6-3 and TRBJ2-5; D unclear. Trimming stripped 2 bases from V and 0 bases from J, with 7 bases between. Germline CDR1 is MNHEY and CDR2 is SVGEGT. The CDR3 extends over 14 amino acids. The DNA for the CDR3 is TGTGCCAGCAGTTACGTGTGGGACCAAGAGACCCAGTACTTC. Translating gives CASSYVWDQETQYF.

This chain joins TRBV29-1 and TRBJ2-1; D ambiguous. Germline assignment: CDR1 SQVTM and CDR2 ANQGSEA. The CDR3 is 12 residues long. The CDR3 bases are TGCACCGGCATCGACTCCTACAATGAGCAGTTCTTC. It yields the protein CTGIDSYNEQFF.

The rearrangement links TRBV7-2 to TRBJ2-3, with D perhaps matching TRBD1 (5 bases). V lost 4 bases to trimming and J lost 5 bases, with 16 bases between them. CDR3 size: 15 residues. Germline V gene data show CDR1 as SGHTA and CDR2 as FQGNSA. CDR3 in amino acids: CASSSWIGALDTQYF. In nucleotides, the CDR3 is TGTGCCAGCAGCTCCTGGATAGGGGCGCTAGATACGCAGTATTTT. Combining the CDR3 with reference TRBV7-2 and TRBJ2-3 gives the whole variable domain GAGVSQSPSNKVTEKGKDVELRCDPISGHTALYWYRQSLGQGLEFLIYFQGNSAPDKSGLPSDRFSAERTGGSVSTLTIQRTQQEDSAVYLCASSSWIGALDTQYFGPGTRLTVL.

The chain recombines TRBV19 with TRBJ1-1, with D possibly being TRBD1 (5 bases). CDR1 and CDR2 (germline): LNHDA, SQIVND (reference sequence). Deletions cut 5 bases from V and 1 base from J, with 8 bases between. This CDR3 comprises 13 residues. CDR3 nucleotide sequence: TGTGCCAGTAGTTTCAGGGCGAACACTGAAGCTTTCTTT. Its protein product is CASSFRANTEAFF.

The J gene is TRBJ2-5, the V gene TRBV12-3 or TRBV12-4, with D perhaps matching TRBD2 (5 bases). The V and J ends lost 6 bases and 5 bases respectively, with 16 bases between them. This CDR3 spans 14 amino acids. The CDR3 loop reads CASSPIGPGETQYF. The CDR3 DNA is TGTGCCAGCAGCCCGATAGGGCCGGGGGAGACCCAGTACTTC.

The gene calls are TRBV19 and TRBJ1-2, with D unclear. CDR3 length equals 13 residues. Trimming took 3 bases from V and 2 from J, leaving 7 bases between them. Germline V lookup: CDR1 LNHDA, CDR2 SQIVND (reference sequence). The CDR3 DNA reads TGTGCCAGTAGTATGGGTCCCAACTATGGCTACACCTTC. Translated: CASSMGPNYGYTF. The whole variable domain, remainder taken from reference TRBV19 and TRBJ1-2, is DGGITQSPKYLFRKEGQNVTLSCEQNLNHDAMYWYRQDPGQGLRLIYYSQIVNDFQKGDIAEGYSVSREKKESFPLTVTSAQKNPTAFYLCASSMGPNYGYTFGSGTRLTVV.

This clonotype appeared a few times. The V gene is TRBV3-1, the J gene TRBJ1-5, with D unclear. This CDR3 has 16 amino acids. Trimming stripped 0 bases from V and 5 bases from J, with 14 bases between. Germline CDR1 and CDR2: LGHDT and YNNKEL (reference sequence). CDR3 DNA sequence: TGTGCCAGCAGCCAAGATCCGGGCAGCCTCTATCAGCCCCAGCATTTT. Its translation is CASSQDPGSLYQPQHF.

This clonotype was seen only a few times. The chain uses TRBV7-8 and TRBJ2-3; the match to TRBD2 covers 11 bases. The V gene end was trimmed by 7 bases and the J gene end by 1 base; junction bases not matched to a gene: 7. The CDR3 covers 16 residues. In germline, CDR1 is SGHVS, CDR2 FQNEAQ. The CDR3 loop reads CASILAGGRGTDTQYF. For the CDR3, the DNA is TGTGCCAGCATTCTAGCGGGGGGACGAGGCACAGATACGCAGTATTTT.